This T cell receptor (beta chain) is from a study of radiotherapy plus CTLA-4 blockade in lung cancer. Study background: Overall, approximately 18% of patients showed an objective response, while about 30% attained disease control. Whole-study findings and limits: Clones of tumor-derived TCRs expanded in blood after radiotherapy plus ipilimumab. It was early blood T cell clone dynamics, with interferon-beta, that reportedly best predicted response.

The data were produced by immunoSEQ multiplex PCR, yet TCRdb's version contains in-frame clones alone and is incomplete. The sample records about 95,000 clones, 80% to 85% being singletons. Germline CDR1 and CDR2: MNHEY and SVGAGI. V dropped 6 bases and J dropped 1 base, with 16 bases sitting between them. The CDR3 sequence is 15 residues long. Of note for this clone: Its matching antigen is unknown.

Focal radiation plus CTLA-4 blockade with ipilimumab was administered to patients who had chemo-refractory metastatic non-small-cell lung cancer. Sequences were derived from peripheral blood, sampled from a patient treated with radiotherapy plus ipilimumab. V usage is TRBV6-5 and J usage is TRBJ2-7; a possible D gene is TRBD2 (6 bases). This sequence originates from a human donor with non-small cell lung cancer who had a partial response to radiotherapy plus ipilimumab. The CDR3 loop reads CASSPHGSGSYEQYF. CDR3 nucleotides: TGTGCCAGCAGCCCCCATGGGAGCGGGTCCTACGAGCAGTACTTC.